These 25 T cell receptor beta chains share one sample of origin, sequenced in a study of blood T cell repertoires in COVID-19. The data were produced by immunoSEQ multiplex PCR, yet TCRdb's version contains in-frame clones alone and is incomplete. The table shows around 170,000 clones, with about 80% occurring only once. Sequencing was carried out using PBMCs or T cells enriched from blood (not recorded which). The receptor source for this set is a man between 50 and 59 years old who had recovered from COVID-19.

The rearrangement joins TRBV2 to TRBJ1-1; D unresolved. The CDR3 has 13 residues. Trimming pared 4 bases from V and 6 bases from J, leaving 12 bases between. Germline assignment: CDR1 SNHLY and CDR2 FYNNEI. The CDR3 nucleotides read TGTGCCAGCAGTGGGGCGGGCAGACCTGAAGCTTTCTTT. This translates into CASSGAGRPEAFF.

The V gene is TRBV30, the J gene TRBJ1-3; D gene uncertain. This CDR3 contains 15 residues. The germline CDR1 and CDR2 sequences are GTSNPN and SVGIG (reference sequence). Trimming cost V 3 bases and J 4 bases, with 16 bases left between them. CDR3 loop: CAWSILRTGGNTIYF. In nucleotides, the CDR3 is TGTGCCTGGAGCATCCTCCGGACTGGGGGAAACACCATATATTTT.

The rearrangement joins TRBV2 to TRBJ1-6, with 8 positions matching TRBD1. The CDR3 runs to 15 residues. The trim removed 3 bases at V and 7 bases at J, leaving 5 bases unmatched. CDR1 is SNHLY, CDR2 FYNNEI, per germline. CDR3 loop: CASSDSQGDNSPLHF. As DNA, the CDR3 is TGTGCCAGCAGTGACTCACAGGGGGACAATTCACCCCTCCACTTT.

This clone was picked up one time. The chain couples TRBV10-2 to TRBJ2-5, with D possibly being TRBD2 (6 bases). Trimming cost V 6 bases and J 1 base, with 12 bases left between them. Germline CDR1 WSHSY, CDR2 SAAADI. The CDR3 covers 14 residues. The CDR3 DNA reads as TGCGCCAGCAGGCGGGGTTCGATCCAAGAGACCCAGTACTTC. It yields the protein CASRRGSIQETQYF.

CDR3 region: CASSYSNKPGNTIYF. CDR3 nucleotides: TGTGCCAGCAGTTACTCGAACAAACCTGGAAACACCATATATTTT. This sequence joins TRBV6-5 and TRBJ1-3; D not resolved. This CDR3 comprises 15 residues. Germline values: CDR1 MNHEY, CDR2 SVGAGI. The V and J ends lost 0 bases and 2 bases respectively, with 8 bases between them.

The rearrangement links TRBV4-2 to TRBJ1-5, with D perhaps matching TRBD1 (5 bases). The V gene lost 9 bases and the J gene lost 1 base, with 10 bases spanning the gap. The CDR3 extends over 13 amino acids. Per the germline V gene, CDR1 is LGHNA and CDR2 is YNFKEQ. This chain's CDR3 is CASSRQSNQPQHF. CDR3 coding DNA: TGTGCCAGTAGTCGACAGAGCAATCAGCCCCAGCATTTT.

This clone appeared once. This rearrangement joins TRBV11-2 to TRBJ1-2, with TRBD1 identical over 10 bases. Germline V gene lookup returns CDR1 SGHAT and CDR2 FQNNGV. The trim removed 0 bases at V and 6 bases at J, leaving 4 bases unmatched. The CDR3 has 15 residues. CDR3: CASSLDLGQGHGYTF. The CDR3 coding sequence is TGTGCCAGCAGCTTAGATCTGGGACAGGGGCATGGCTACACCTTC.

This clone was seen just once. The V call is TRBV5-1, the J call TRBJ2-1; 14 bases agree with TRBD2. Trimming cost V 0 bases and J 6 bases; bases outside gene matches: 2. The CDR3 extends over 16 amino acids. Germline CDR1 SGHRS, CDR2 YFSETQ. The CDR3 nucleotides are TGCGCCAGCAGCTTGGGACTAGCGGGGGGGCCCAATGAGCAGTTCTTC. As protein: CASSLGLAGGPNEQFF.

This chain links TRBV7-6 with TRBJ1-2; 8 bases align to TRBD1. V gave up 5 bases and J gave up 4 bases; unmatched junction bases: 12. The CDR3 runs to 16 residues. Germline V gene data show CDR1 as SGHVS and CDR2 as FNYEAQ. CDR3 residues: CASSPSADRASYGYTF. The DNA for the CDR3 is TGTGCCAGCAGCCCTTCCGCGGACAGGGCGTCCTATGGCTACACCTTC.

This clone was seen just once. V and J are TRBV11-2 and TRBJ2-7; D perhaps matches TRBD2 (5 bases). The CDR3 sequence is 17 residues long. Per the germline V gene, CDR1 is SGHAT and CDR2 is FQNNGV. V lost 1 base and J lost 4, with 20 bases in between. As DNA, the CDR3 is TGTGCCAGCAGCTTAGGAGCGTTAAGGACTCCGGCGTACGAGCAGTACTTC. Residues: CASSLGALRTPAYEQYF.

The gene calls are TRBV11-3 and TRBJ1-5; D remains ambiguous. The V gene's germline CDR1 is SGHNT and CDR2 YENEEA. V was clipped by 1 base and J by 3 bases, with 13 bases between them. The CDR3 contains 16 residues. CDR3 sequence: CASSLVSTVPNQPQHF. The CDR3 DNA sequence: TGTGCCAGCAGCTTAGTCAGTACAGTCCCCAATCAGCCCCAGCATTTT.

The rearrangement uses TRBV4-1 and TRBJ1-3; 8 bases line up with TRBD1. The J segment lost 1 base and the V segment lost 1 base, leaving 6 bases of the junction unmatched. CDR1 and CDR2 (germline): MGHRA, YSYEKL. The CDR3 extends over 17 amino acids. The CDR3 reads CASSQVGRTGSGNTIYF. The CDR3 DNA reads TGCGCCAGCAGCCAAGTAGGTCGGACAGGGTCTGGAAACACCATATATTTT.

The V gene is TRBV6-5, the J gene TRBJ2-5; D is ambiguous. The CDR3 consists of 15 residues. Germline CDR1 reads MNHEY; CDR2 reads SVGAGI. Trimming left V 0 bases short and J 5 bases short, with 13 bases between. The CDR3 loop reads CASSYSQLGYETQYF. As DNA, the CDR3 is TGTGCCAGCAGTTACTCACAGCTTGGGTATGAGACCCAGTACTTC.

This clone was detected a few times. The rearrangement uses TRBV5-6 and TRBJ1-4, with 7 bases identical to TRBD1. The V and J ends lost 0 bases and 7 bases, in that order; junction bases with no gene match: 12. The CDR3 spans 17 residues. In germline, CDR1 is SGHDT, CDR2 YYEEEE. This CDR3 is CASSLGDHRGGVEKLFF. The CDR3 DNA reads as TGTGCCAGCAGCTTGGGGGACCACAGGGGTGGAGTTGAAAAACTGTTTTTT.

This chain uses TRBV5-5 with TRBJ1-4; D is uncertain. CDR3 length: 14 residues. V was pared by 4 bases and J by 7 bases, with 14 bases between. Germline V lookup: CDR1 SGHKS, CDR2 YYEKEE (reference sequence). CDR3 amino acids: CASSTDGISEKLFF. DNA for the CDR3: TGTGCCAGCAGCACAGACGGGATTAGTGAAAAACTGTTTTTT.

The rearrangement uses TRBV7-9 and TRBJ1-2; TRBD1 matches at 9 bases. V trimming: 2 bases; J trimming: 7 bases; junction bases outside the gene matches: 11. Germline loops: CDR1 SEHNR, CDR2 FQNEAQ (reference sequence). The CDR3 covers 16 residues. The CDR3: CASSLCRDRVGCGYTF. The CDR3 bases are TGTGCCAGCAGCTTATGTCGGGACAGGGTTGGGTGTGGCTACACCTTC.

The CDR3 DNA follows: TGTGCCACCAGTATGACAGGGGAGGGAGAAAAACTGTTTTTT. It is translated as CATSMTGEGEKLFF. The chain joins TRBV24-1 to TRBJ1-4, with 8 bases matching TRBD1. Trimming removed 6 bases from V and 8 bases from J; junction bases left unmatched: 7. This CDR3 has 14 residues. From germline, CDR1 is KGHDR and CDR2 SFDVKD.

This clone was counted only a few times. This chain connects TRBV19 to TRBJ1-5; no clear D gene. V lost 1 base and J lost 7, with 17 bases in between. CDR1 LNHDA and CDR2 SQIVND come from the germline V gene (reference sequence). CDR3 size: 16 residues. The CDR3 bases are TGTGCCAGTAGTATAGGCCCCGAGCGGGGTTGGCAGCCCCAGCATTTT. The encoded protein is CASSIGPERGWQPQHF.

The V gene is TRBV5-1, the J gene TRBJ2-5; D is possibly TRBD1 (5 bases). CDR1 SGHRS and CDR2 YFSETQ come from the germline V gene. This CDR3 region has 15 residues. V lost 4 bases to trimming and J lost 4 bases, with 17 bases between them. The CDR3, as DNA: TGCGCCAGCAGCAGGACCCAGGGTACTCGAGAGACCCAGTACTTC. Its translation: CASSRTQGTRETQYF.

The CDR3 is CASSWRRADPNTGELFF. The CDR3, as DNA: TGTGCCAGCAGCTGGAGGAGGGCTGACCCGAACACCGGGGAGCTGTTTTTT. The chain recombines TRBV27 with TRBJ2-2; D possibly corresponds to TRBD2 (6 bases). The V gene's germline CDR1 is MNHEY and CDR2 SMNVEV (reference sequence). The CDR3 runs to 17 residues. Trimming removed 6 bases at V and 0 bases at J, with 17 bases between.

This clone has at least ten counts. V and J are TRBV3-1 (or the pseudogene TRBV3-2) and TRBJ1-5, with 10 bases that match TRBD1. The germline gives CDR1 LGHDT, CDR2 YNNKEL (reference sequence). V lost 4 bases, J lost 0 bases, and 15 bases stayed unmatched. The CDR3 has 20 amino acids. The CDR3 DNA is TGTGCCAGCAGCCCGACAAGACGAAGACGGACAGGGGGTAGCAATCAGCCCCAGCATTTT. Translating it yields CASSPTRRRRTGGSNQPQHF.

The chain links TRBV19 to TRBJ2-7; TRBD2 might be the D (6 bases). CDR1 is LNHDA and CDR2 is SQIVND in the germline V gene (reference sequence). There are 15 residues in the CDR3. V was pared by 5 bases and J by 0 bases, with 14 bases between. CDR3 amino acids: CASSAAGTYSYEQYF. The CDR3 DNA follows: TGTGCCAGTAGTGCAGCCGGGACTTACTCCTACGAGCAGTACTTC.

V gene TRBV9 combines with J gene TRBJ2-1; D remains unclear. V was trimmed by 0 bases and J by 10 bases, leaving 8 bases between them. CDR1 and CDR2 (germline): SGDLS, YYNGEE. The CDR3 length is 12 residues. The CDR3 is CASSVGPGEQFF. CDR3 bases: TGTGCCAGCAGCGTAGGGCCCGGGGAGCAGTTCTTC.

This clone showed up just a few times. This chain's CDR3 is CAISDTGPSGNTIYF. The DNA for the CDR3 is TGTGCCATCAGTGACACAGGTCCCTCTGGAAACACCATATATTTT. This chain joins TRBV10-3 and TRBJ1-3; weak D call: TRBD1 (5 bases). Trimming pared 3 bases from V and 0 bases from J, leaving 9 bases between. Germline CDR1 reads ENHRY; CDR2 reads SYGVKD. The CDR3 has 15 amino acids.

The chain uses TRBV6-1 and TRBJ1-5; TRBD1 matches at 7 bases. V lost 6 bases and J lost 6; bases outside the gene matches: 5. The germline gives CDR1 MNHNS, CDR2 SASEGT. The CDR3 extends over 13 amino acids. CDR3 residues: CASRIGGIQPQHF. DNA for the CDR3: TGTGCCAGCAGAATAGGGGGCATTCAGCCCCAGCATTTT.